The 12 T cell receptor beta chains presented below share a single source sample, sequenced in a study of T cell repertoires in cytomegalovirus infection. MiXCR, applied by TCRdb to the reads, yields one record per CDR3 protein. There are under 350,000 distinct CDR3 sequences in the sample; about a tenth occur only once, and about 2.3% lies in the top ten. Sequenced input: PBMCs. These TCRs come from a human donor in good health (CMV status not recorded). Some clones in this sample may be carry-over from other donors' samples.

Ten or more counts support this clonotype. The gene calls are TRBV5-4 and TRBJ2-5, with 7 bases fitting TRBD2. Trimming cost V 3 bases and J 4 bases; bases outside gene matches: 3. The CDR3 has 13 residues. Germline assignment: CDR1 SGHNT and CDR2 YYREEE (reference sequence). The CDR3 loop reads CASSWEGGETQYF. CDR3 coding DNA: TGTGCCAGCAGCTGGGAGGGCGGAGAGACCCAGTACTTC. Combining the CDR3 with reference TRBV5-4 and TRBJ2-5 gives the whole variable domain ETGVTQSPTHLIKTRGQQVTLRCSSQSGHNTVSWYQQALGQGPQFIFQYYREEENGRGNFPPRFSGLQFPNYSSELNVNALELDDSALYLCASSWEGGETQYFGPGTRLLVL.

This clonotype was counted ten times or more. V is TRBV5-1 and J is TRBJ2-1, with 11 nucleotides matching TRBD1. Trimming cost V 0 bases and J 6 bases; bases outside gene matches: 2. Germline CDR1 SGHRS, CDR2 YFSETQ. The CDR3 contains 15 residues. Written as DNA, the CDR3 is TGCGCCAGCAGCTTGGCGGGGACAGGGGGCAATGAGCAGTTCTTC. The encoded protein is CASSLAGTGGNEQFF.

This rearrangement joins TRBV20-1 to TRBJ2-7; 8 bases match TRBD2. Per germline, CDR1 DFQATT and CDR2 SNEGSKA (reference sequence). CDR3 length equals 15 residues. V gave up 1 base and J gave up 5 bases; unmatched junction bases: 10. Here the CDR3 reads CSARGLLAVRNEQYF. CDR3 coding DNA: TGCAGTGCTAGAGGTTTACTAGCGGTGAGGAACGAGCAGTACTTC.

This clonotype was observed many times. The chain employs TRBV7-8 and TRBJ2-5, with D possibly being TRBD1 (5 bases). V was trimmed by 1 base and J by 7 bases, leaving 16 bases between them. Germline CDR1 is SGHVS and CDR2 is FQNEAQ. This CDR3 comprises 15 residues. In DNA, the CDR3 is TGTGCCAGCAGCTTAGGACAGCCTCTGTTGGGGACCCAGTACTTC. Amino acids: CASSLGQPLLGTQYF.

In this sample, this clonotype turned up many times. This chain connects TRBV7-2 to TRBJ1-5; 9 nucleotides line up with TRBD1. The CDR3 is 15 residues long. Germline lookup yields CDR1 SGHTA and CDR2 FQGNSA. With V trimmed by 5 bases and J by 6 bases, 8 bases remained unmatched. The CDR3 nucleotides are TGTGCCAGCAGCCGCTACAGGGGGCAGGGTCAGCCCCAGCATTTT. Translated: CASSRYRGQGQPQHF. Drawing the rest from reference TRBV7-2 and TRBJ1-5, the complete variable domain is GAGVSQSPSNKVTEKGKDVELRCDPISGHTALYWYRQSLGQGLEFLIYFQGNSAPDKSGLPSDRFSAERTGGSVSTLTIQRTQQEDSAVYLCASSRYRGQGQPQHFGDGTRLSIL.

This clonotype was seen many times. The chain is built from TRBV19 and TRBJ2-7; D remains ambiguous. The CDR3 loop spans 14 amino acids. Germline CDR1 reads LNHDA; CDR2 reads SQIVND (reference sequence). V was pared by 3 bases and J by 0 bases, with 9 bases between. The CDR3 reads CASSIEADSYEQYF. In DNA, the CDR3 is TGTGCCAGTAGTATTGAGGCGGACTCCTACGAGCAGTACTTC.

At least ten counts were recorded for this clonotype. The J gene is TRBJ1-1, the V gene TRBV6-5; D gene uncertain. V lost 0 bases to trimming and J lost 3 bases, with 11 bases between them. Germline V lookup: CDR1 MNHEY, CDR2 SVGAGI. The length of the CDR3 is 15 residues. This CDR3 is CASSYSGRWDTEAFF. CDR3 nucleotides: TGTGCCAGCAGTTACTCGGGCAGGTGGGACACTGAAGCTTTCTTT.

This clonotype was detected many times. The CDR3 loop is CSVTGGGNQPQHF. The DNA for the CDR3 is TGCAGCGTGACAGGGGGTGGCAATCAGCCCCAGCATTTT. J is TRBJ1-5 and V is TRBV29-1, with 9 bases fitting TRBD1. The CDR3 loop spans 13 amino acids. V was clipped by 6 bases and J by 2 bases; unmatched bases: 2. From germline, CDR1 is SQVTM and CDR2 ANQGSEA.

This clonotype has at least ten counts. The chain uses TRBV6-6 and TRBJ1-2, with a possible D match to TRBD1 (5 bases). Trimming cost V 6 bases and J 4 bases, with 12 bases left between them. The germline gives CDR1 MNHNY, CDR2 SVGAGI (reference sequence). The CDR3 extends over 13 amino acids. In DNA, the CDR3 is TGTGCCAGCAGCCAAGGGGCCGGCTATGGCTACACCTTC. As protein: CASSQGAGYGYTF.

In this sample, this clonotype turned up a few times. The gene calls are TRBV7-3 and TRBJ2-3; D is possibly TRBD1 (5 bases). Trimming removed 3 bases at V and 6 bases at J, with 10 bases between. From germline, CDR1 is SGHTA and CDR2 FQGTGA. CDR3 length: 13 residues. CDR3 nucleotides: TGTGCCAGCAGCTTCCAGGGCCGCGATACGCAGTATTTT. It encodes CASSFQGRDTQYF.

This clonotype was seen more than once but under ten times. The J gene is TRBJ2-2, the V gene TRBV19, with D perhaps matching TRBD2 (5 bases). Germline CDR1 and CDR2: LNHDA and SQIVND (reference sequence). The CDR3 length is 14 residues. The V end lost 4 bases, the J end lost 8 bases, and 14 bases lay between the germline ends. Here the CDR3 reads CASSSGTRSGELFF. The CDR3 nucleotides are TGTGCCAGTAGTAGCGGAACTAGGTCTGGGGAGCTGTTTTTT.

This clonotype has at least ten counts. The chain recombines TRBV2 with TRBJ2-1, with D uncertain. Trimming cost V 2 bases and J 4 bases, with 9 bases left between them. The CDR3 consists of 14 residues. Germline V CDR1 and CDR2: SNHLY, FYNNEI. In DNA form, the CDR3 reads TGTGCCAGCAGTGAATTGGTAGATTACAATGAGCAGTTCTTC. Its translation: CASSELVDYNEQFF.